The sample holds one count of the clone carrying this T cell receptor (beta chain). Its specificity is unknown. This entry comes from a study of cytomegalovirus exposure and HLA in healthy donors. Across the study: Sequencing of 180 million or so T cells in an earlier analysis found around 110 million unique TCR beta sequences. Study-level findings and limits: Roughly uniform depth of sequencing across donors was assumed in presence/absence analyses. Information on immune exposure was restricted to one variable (CMV serostatus).

PCR amplification relied on 60 Vbeta primers (plus 13 Jbeta primers). Profiled with immunoSEQ multiplex PCR; TCRdb holds only in-frame clones, not every one. The sample records 110,000 to 150,000 clones, around 83% being singletons. The germline CDR1 and CDR2 sequences are MDHEN and SYDVKM. There are 15 residues in the CDR3. The germline V and J ends were trimmed by 6 bases and 4 bases, with 16 bases remaining between them. The sequence was collected from a male donor in good health and CMV-seropositive. V is TRBV28 and J is TRBJ1-3; possible D gene TRBD1, 6 bases. Material: PBMCs. Written as DNA, the CDR3 is TGTGCCAGCAGCCCTCCGGGGGGCTCCGGAAACACCATATATTTT. It translates to CASSPPGGSGNTIYF.